One and the same sample provided the 25 T cell receptor beta chains below, sequenced in a study of blood T cell repertoires in COVID-19. Sequenced by immunoSEQ multiplex PCR; TCRdb stores in-frame clones only, minus some. There are some 370,000 clones in the sample; around 89% occur only once, and roughly 1.2% lies in the top ten. The sequencing input was peripheral blood. These receptor sequences come from a man in his forties with acute or convalescent COVID-19.

This chain joins TRBV9 and TRBJ1-5; no clear D. Trimming took 4 bases from V and 2 from J, leaving 13 bases between them. Germline V CDR1 and CDR2: SGDLS, YYNGEE. The CDR3 is made up of 15 amino acids. CDR3 loop: CASSSHGVGNQPQHF. The CDR3 DNA follows: TGTGCCAGCAGCTCCCACGGGGTTGGCAATCAGCCCCAGCATTTT. Supplemented by reference TRBV9 and TRBJ1-5, the full variable domain reads DSGVTQTPKHLITATGQRVTLRCSPRSGDLSVYWYQQSLDQGLQFLIQYYNGEERAKGNILERFSAQQFPDLHSELNLSSLELGDSALYFCASSSHGVGNQPQHFGDGTRLSIL.

The rearrangement joins TRBV14 to TRBJ1-6, with a possible D match to TRBD1 (5 bases). Germline CDR1 reads SGHDN; CDR2 reads FVKESK. The CDR3 is 15 residues long. V was cut by 0 bases and J by 6 bases, with 9 bases left in between. DNA of the CDR3: TGTGCCAGCAGCCAAGATCGGGGGGGTAATTCACCCCTCCACTTT. Amino acids: CASSQDRGGNSPLHF. Filled out from reference TRBV14 and TRBJ1-6, the complete variable domain reads EAGVTQFPSHSVIEKGQTVTLRCDPISGHDNLYWYRRVMGKEIKFLLHFVKESKQDESGMPNNRFLAERTGGTYSTLKVQPAELEDSGVYFCASSQDRGGNSPLHFGNGTRLTVT.

The gene calls are TRBV9 and TRBJ2-4; unclear D gene. The CDR3 is 15 residues long. Trimming left V 1 base short and J 9 bases short, with 17 bases between. Germline V CDR1 and CDR2: SGDLS, YYNGEE. The CDR3 loop reads CASSVTGSNIGIQYF. The CDR3 bases are TGTGCCAGCAGCGTAACTGGTAGCAATATAGGCATTCAGTACTTC.

The chain employs TRBV6-5 and TRBJ1-4; 9 bases agree with TRBD1. After removal of 8 bases from V and 7 bases from J, the junction contained 5 bases not matched to a gene. Germline V lookup: CDR1 MNHEY, CDR2 SVGAGI. This CDR3 has 13 amino acids. This CDR3 is CASGTGRIEKLFF. CDR3 DNA: TGTGCCAGCGGGACAGGGAGGATTGAAAAACTGTTTTTT.

This clone was counted between two and nine times. The chain recombines TRBV10-2 with TRBJ1-4; D ambiguous. The CDR3 length is 15 residues. The V gene lost 0 bases and the J gene lost 5 bases, with 10 bases spanning the gap. Germline V gives CDR1 WSHSY, CDR2 SAAADI. DNA for the CDR3: TGCGCCAGCAGTGAGTCGAGAGGGTGGAATGAAAAACTGTTTTTT. This translates into CASSESRGWNEKLFF.

V and J are TRBV18 and TRBJ2-2; TRBD2 aligns across 10 bases. CDR3 length equals 17 residues. The V segment lost 3 bases and the J segment 5 bases; nucleotides outside the gene matches: 9. Germline lookup yields CDR1 KGHSH and CDR2 LQKENI. CDR3 sequence reads: CASSPRLGLARTGELFF. The CDR3 nucleotides are TGTGCCAGCTCACCGCGTCTGGGACTAGCGAGGACCGGGGAGCTGTTTTTT.

The chain is built from TRBV5-6 and TRBJ2-2, with D possibly matching TRBD1 (5 bases). V lost 6 bases to trimming and J lost 1 base, with 10 bases between them. The germline CDR1 and CDR2 sequences are SGHDT and YYEEEE. The CDR3 length is 14 residues. The DNA for the CDR3 is TGTGCCAGCATCCCCGACAGGAACACCGGGGAGCTGTTTTTT. It specifies CASIPDRNTGELFF.

This sequence joins TRBV19 and TRBJ2-1; TRBD2 matches 7 bases. CDR3 length: 14 amino acids. CDR1 and CDR2 from the germline V gene are LNHDA and SQIVND (reference sequence). J was trimmed by 5 bases and V by 6 bases; bases with no gene match: 7. The CDR3 nucleotides read TGTGCCAGTAGGGAGGGACTAAGTAACAATGAGCAGTTCTTC. As protein: CASREGLSNNEQFF.

The chain uses TRBV11-2 and TRBJ2-3, with 9 bases fitting TRBD2. The germline gives CDR1 SGHAT, CDR2 FQNNGV. Trimming took 1 base from V and 2 from J; bases not matched to a gene: 7. This CDR3 is built from 17 residues. CDR3 DNA sequence: TGTGCCAGCAGCTTAGCTGGGTGGACTAGCGTCACAGATACGCAGTATTTT. Its translation: CASSLAGWTSVTDTQYF.

CDR3 amino acids: CAWSVIRGNEKLFF. The CDR3 DNA is TGTGCCTGGAGTGTGATACGGGGGAATGAAAAACTGTTTTTT. This chain uses TRBV30 with TRBJ1-4, with D possibly TRBD1 on 5 matching bases. Per the germline V gene, CDR1 is GTSNPN and CDR2 is SVGIG (reference sequence). The CDR3 extends over 14 amino acids. The V and J ends lost 0 bases and 5 bases respectively, with 10 bases between them.

The gene calls are TRBV7-6 and TRBJ1-5; TRBD1 agrees at 8 bases. Trimming at V came to 5 bases and at J to 7 bases, leaving 16 bases not matched to a gene. Germline lookup yields CDR1 SGHVS and CDR2 FNYEAQ. This CDR3 has 17 amino acids. CDR3: CASSQDVGRGLPQPQHF. The DNA for the CDR3 is TGTGCCAGCAGCCAGGACGTGGGCAGGGGGCTTCCCCAGCCCCAGCATTTT. The whole variable domain, remainder taken from reference TRBV7-6 and TRBJ1-5, is GAGVSQSPRYKVTKRGQDVALRCDPISGHVSLYWYRQALGQGPEFLTYFNYEAQQDKSGLPNDRFSAERPEGSISTLTIQRTEQRDSAMYRCASSQDVGRGLPQPQHFGDGTRLSIL.

The rearrangement joins TRBV10-3 to TRBJ1-1; the D gene is possibly TRBD1 (6 bases). Germline V gene lookup returns CDR1 ENHRY and CDR2 SYGVKD. The V gene lost 6 bases and the J gene lost 1 base, with 9 bases spanning the gap. There are 13 residues in the CDR3. Here the CDR3 DNA reads TGTGCCATCAGGGGGGGGCAGAACACTGAAGCTTTCTTT. This translates into CAIRGGQNTEAFF.

The CDR3 is CASKNRASNEKLFF. The CDR3 DNA sequence: TGTGCCAGTAAAAACAGGGCTTCTAATGAAAAACTGTTTTTT. The chain has TRBV19 and TRBJ1-4; weak D call: TRBD1 (6 bases). CDR3 length equals 14 residues. The V gene lost 7 bases and the J gene lost 3 bases, with 12 bases spanning the gap. Germline CDR1 is LNHDA and CDR2 is SQIVND (reference sequence).

This clone turned up a few times. The J gene is TRBJ2-1, the V gene TRBV29-1; D might be TRBD2 (5 bases). Germline CDR1 reads SQVTM; CDR2 reads ANQGSEA. There are 12 residues in the CDR3. The V and J ends lost 1 base and 8 bases respectively, with 9 bases between them. CDR3 sequence reads: CSVEAASYEQFF. The CDR3 coding sequence is TGCAGCGTTGAAGCGGCTAGCTATGAGCAGTTCTTC.

The chain uses TRBV9 and TRBJ1-2; D perhaps matches TRBD1 (5 bases). This CDR3 region has 16 residues. From germline, CDR1 is SGDLS and CDR2 YYNGEE. Trimming removed 0 bases at V and 6 bases at J, with 18 bases between. The chain's CDR3 is CASSVALAQGRNGYTF. In DNA form, the CDR3 reads TGTGCCAGCAGCGTAGCTTTAGCCCAGGGAAGGAATGGCTACACCTTC.

This sequence joins TRBV12-5 and TRBJ2-1, with 11 bases aligning to TRBD2. CDR1 is LGHNT and CDR2 is FRNRAP in the germline V gene. This CDR3 comprises 17 residues. Trimming removed 0 bases from V and 3 bases from J; junction bases left unmatched: 4. The CDR3 loop reads CASGLVQTSGIYNEQFF. Written as DNA, the CDR3 is TGTGCTAGTGGTTTGGTACAGACTAGCGGGATCTACAATGAGCAGTTCTTC.

This chain connects TRBV15 to TRBJ2-7; perhaps TRBD1 as D (6 bases). Germline CDR1 reads LNHNV; CDR2 reads YYDKDF (reference sequence). The length of the CDR3 is 14 residues. Trimming shortened V by 3 bases and J by 6 bases, and 15 bases separated the two germline ends. DNA of the CDR3: TGTGCCACCAGCAGTAGAGGACAGTCTTCCGAGCAGTACTTC. Translated: CATSSRGQSSEQYF.

The chain has TRBV19 and TRBJ1-1, with a tentative D call TRBD1 (6 bases). The V end was cut by 5 bases, the J end by 4 bases, with 14 bases between. CDR1 is LNHDA, CDR2 SQIVND, per germline (reference sequence). CDR3 length: 14 residues. Here the CDR3 reads CASSLPGGGTEAFF. CDR3 DNA: TGTGCCAGTAGTTTGCCGGGAGGGGGCACTGAAGCTTTCTTT. Based on the CDR3 plus reference TRBV19 and TRBJ1-1, the full variable domain is DGGITQSPKYLFRKEGQNVTLSCEQNLNHDAMYWYRQDPGQGLRLIYYSQIVNDFQKGDIAEGYSVSREKKESFPLTVTSAQKNPTAFYLCASSLPGGGTEAFFGQGTRLTVV.

This clone was counted only a few times. V is TRBV5-1 and J is TRBJ2-1, with TRBD1 as a possible D gene (7 bases). The CDR3 totals 14 residues. Trimming stripped 4 bases from V and 10 bases from J, with 18 bases between. Germline values: CDR1 SGHRS, CDR2 YFSETQ. This chain's CDR3 is CASSPFTGEDEQFF. In DNA form, the CDR3 reads TGCGCCAGCAGCCCGTTTACAGGGGAGGACGAGCAGTTCTTC.

This chain joins TRBV6-6 and TRBJ1-6, with 7 bases aligning to TRBD1. Trimming took 3 bases from V and 7 from J; bases not matched to a gene: 3. Germline V gives CDR1 MNHNY, CDR2 SVGAGI (reference sequence). The CDR3 is made up of 14 amino acids. Here the CDR3 reads CASSYPGGNSPLHF. The CDR3 coding sequence is TGTGCCAGCAGTTATCCAGGGGGAAATTCACCCCTCCACTTT.

This chain links TRBV28 with TRBJ2-7; TRBD1 agrees at 8 bases. V gave up 6 bases and J gave up 7 bases; unmatched junction bases: 11. The CDR3 is made up of 14 amino acids. Germline CDR1 MDHEN, CDR2 SYDVKM. The CDR3 bases are TGTGCCAGCAGCCCGGGACAGGCTCAGCAAGAGCAGTACTTC. It translates to CASSPGQAQQEQYF.

V gene TRBV9 combines with J gene TRBJ2-1; TRBD1 might be the D (5 bases). V was cut by 0 bases and J by 8 bases, with 12 bases left in between. The CDR3 is 14 residues long. In germline, CDR1 is SGDLS, CDR2 YYNGEE. CDR3 sequence (DNA): TGTGCCAGCAGCGTAGGGCAGGGTGGTGATGAGCAGTTCTTC. Translation gives CASSVGQGGDEQFF.

This rearrangement joins TRBV27 to TRBJ2-3; TRBD2 aligns across 10 bases. The CDR3 length is 16 residues. In germline, CDR1 is MNHEY, CDR2 SMNVEV (reference sequence). Trimming cost V 6 bases and J 2 bases; bases outside gene matches: 8. The CDR3 DNA reads TGTGCCAGCAGGTCGACTAGCGGGCTCTTCACAGATACGCAGTATTTT. Protein product: CASRSTSGLFTDTQYF.

The chain couples TRBV9 to TRBJ1-4, with D tentatively TRBD1 (5 bases). Germline CDR1 is SGDLS and CDR2 is YYNGEE. The CDR3 consists of 15 residues. V gave up 3 bases and J gave up 6 bases, with 15 bases separating them. Here the CDR3 DNA reads TGTGCCAGCAGCGCCACGGGGGGGACGGATGAAAAACTGTTTTTT. Protein: CASSATGGTDEKLFF.

This clone was counted a single time. The chain has TRBV5-1 and TRBJ1-1; 11 bases agree with TRBD1. Germline CDR1 reads SGHRS; CDR2 reads YFSETQ. The CDR3 consists of 15 residues. V lost 6 bases, J lost 4 bases, and 8 bases stayed unmatched. The CDR3 sequence: CASTAVGTGGTEAFF. The DNA of the CDR3 is TGCGCCAGCACCGCCGTGGGGACAGGGGGCACTGAAGCTTTCTTT.